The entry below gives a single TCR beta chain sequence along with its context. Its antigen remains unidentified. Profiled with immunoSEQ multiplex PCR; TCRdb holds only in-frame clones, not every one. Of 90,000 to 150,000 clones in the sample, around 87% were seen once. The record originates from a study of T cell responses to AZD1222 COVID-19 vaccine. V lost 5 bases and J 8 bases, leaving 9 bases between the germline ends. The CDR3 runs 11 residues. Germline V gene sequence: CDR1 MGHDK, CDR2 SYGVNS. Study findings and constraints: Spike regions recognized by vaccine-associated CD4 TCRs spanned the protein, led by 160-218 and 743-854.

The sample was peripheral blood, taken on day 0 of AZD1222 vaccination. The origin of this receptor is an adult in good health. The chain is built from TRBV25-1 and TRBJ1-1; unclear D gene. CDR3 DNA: TGTGCCAGCAGTAGAAATATAGAAGCTTTCTTT. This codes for CASSRNIEAFF.